This T cell receptor beta chain was identified in a study of tumor-infiltrating lymphocytes in primary liver carcinoma. Germline DNA was also extracted, and blood RNA derived from unsorted whole blood. The template, 450 to 650 ng total RNA, yielded TCR beta cDNA made with a constant-region primer. Employing slightly modified ARM-PCR, three nested multiplex PCR rounds were run, and these gave rise to the TCR beta libraries. The opening two PCR rounds, approximately 10 cycles each, paired TRBV1-TRBV30 forward primers with a C-beta reverse primer. In TCRdb, the multiplex PCR reads were re-called with MiXCR into one record per CDR3 protein. The data show about 330,000 distinct CDR3 sequences, with less than 70% seen just once and 6.5% held by the top ten. There are 12 residues in the CDR3. With 8 bases removed from V and 4 bases from J, the gap between germline ends came to 12 bases. The germline V gene has CDR1 MNHNS and CDR2 SASEGT.

This clonotype originated in a man aged 35-49 years with primary liver carcinoma and hepatitis B virus infection. J is TRBJ2-7 and V is TRBV6-1; D gene unclear. Sequenced material: peripheral blood. CDR3 sequence (DNA): TGTGCCAGCTCCGACGAACCATACGAGCAGTACTTC. Translating gives CASSDEPYEQYF.